This TCR beta chain was documented in a study of T cells in Graves' hyperthyroidism and ophthalmopathy. This clonotype was observed many times. This CDR3 contains 14 residues. V dropped 2 bases and J dropped 4; count of bases not matched to a gene: 6. Germline V gene data show CDR1 as DFQATT and CDR2 as SNEGSKA (reference sequence). RNA transcripts provided the source from which TCR beta CDR3 regions were amplified. An initial round of RT-PCR targeting the TCR CDR3 relied on the HTBI primer set. Each CDR3 protein gets one entry after TCRdb re-called the multiplex PCR reads with MiXCR. The sample includes approximately 530,000 distinct CDR3 sequences, approximately 16% of them seen just once.

This sequence was found in a woman aged 18-35 years with Graves' hyperthyroidism. The specimen was blood. The V call is TRBV20-1, the J call TRBJ2-7, with 9 bases that match TRBD1. CDR3 in DNA: TGCAGTGCTAGACCGGGACAGGGAATTTACGAGCAGTACTTC. This sequence encodes CSARPGQGIYEQYF.